This T cell receptor (beta chain) emerged from a study of blood T cell repertoires in COVID-19. Study at large: Italy, Spain and the United States were the sources of the convalescent and acute COVID-19 samples. PBMCs, B-cell-depleted T cells, or T cells provided the cDNA or gDNA that made up the material.

Germline CDR1 and CDR2: SEHNR and FQNEAQ (reference sequence). This CDR3 is 13 amino acids long. V dropped 5 bases and J dropped 9 bases, with 13 bases sitting between them. Method: immunoSEQ multiplex PCR; TCRdb's copy keeps in-frame clones and lacks some. The sample yields fewer than 25,000 clones, about nine tenths seen once. Sequenced: peripheral blood. This chain uses TRBV7-9 with TRBJ2-2, with a weak D call TRBD2 (6 bases). The sequence derives from a man aged 45-65 years with active COVID-19. The CDR3 nucleotides read TGTGCCAGCAGCCTCTCGGGGGAACGGGAGCTGTTTTTT. It encodes CASSLSGERELFF.